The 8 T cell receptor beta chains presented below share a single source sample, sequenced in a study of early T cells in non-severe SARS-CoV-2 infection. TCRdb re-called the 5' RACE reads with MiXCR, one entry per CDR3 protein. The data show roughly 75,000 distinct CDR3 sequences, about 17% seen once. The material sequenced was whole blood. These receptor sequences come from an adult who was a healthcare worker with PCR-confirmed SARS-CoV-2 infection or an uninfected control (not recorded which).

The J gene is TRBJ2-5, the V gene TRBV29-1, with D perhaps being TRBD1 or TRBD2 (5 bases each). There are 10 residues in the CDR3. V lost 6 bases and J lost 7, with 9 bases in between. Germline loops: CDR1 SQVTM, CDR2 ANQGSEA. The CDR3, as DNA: TGCAGCGTGGGGGAGACGACCCAGTACTTC. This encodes CSVGETTQYF.

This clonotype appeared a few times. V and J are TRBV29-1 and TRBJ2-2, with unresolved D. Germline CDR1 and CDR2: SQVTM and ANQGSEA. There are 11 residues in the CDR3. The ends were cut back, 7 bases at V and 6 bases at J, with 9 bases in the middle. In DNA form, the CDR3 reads TGCAGCGCCGGAACCCCCGGGGAGCTGTTTTTT. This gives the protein CSAGTPGELFF.

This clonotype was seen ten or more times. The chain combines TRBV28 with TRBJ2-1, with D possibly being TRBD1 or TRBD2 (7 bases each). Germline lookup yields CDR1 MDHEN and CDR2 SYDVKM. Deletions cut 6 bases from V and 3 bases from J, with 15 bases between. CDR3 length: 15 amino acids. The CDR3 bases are TGTGCCAGCAGCCAGGGGGGAGGGATCTACAATGAGCAGTTCTTC. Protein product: CASSQGGGIYNEQFF.

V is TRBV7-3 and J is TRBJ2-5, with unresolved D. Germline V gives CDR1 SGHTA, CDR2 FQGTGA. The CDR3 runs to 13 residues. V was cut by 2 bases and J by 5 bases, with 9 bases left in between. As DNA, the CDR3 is TGTGCCAGCAGCTTAGGTAGCAGGGAGACCCAGTACTTC. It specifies CASSLGSRETQYF.

The DNA for the CDR3 is TGCGCCAGCAGCTCTACAGGGGGATCCTATGGCTACACCTTC. Its translation is CASSSTGGSYGYTF. The V call is TRBV5-1, the J call TRBJ1-2; 8 bases match TRBD1. Trimming took 3 bases from V and 4 from J; bases not matched to a gene: 5. The CDR3 length is 14 residues. Germline assignment: CDR1 SGHRS and CDR2 YFSETQ.

As DNA, the CDR3 is TGTGCCAGCAGCTCCACTCTTATCCAGAATGAGCAGTTCTTC. The encoded protein is CASSSTLIQNEQFF. The chain links TRBV11-2 to TRBJ2-1; D ambiguous. Trimming cost V 4 bases and J 7 bases, with 14 bases left between them. This CDR3 region has 14 residues. The germline CDR1 and CDR2 sequences are SGHAT and FQNNGV.

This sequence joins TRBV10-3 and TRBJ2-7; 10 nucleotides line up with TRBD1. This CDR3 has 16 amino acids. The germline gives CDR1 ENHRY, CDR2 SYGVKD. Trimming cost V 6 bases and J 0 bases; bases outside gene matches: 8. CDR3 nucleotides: TGTGCCATCAGCCGGGACAGGGGTTCTAGCTCCTACGAGCAGTACTTC. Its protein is CAISRDRGSSSYEQYF.

The CDR3 region is CASSQDHEKLFF. Here the CDR3 DNA reads TGTGCCAGCAGCCAAGATCACGAAAAACTGTTTTTT. This sequence joins TRBV3-1 and TRBJ1-4; unclear D gene. The germline V and J ends were trimmed by 0 bases and 8 bases, with 4 bases remaining between them. Germline assignment: CDR1 LGHDT and CDR2 YNNKEL (reference sequence). The CDR3 covers 12 residues.